Below, 13 T cell receptor beta chains from the same sample are listed, as sequenced in a study of Ad26.COV2.S vaccination and SARS-CoV-2 variants. Libraries were prepared by immunoSEQ multiplex PCR; TCRdb keeps only in-frame clonotypes and omits some of them. The sample has around 450,000 clones, 80% to 90% seen once. Treatment: roughly 19 received Ad26.COV2.S at low or high dose, single or two shots; 5 received placebo; per-sample allocation not given. Samples were taken on day 63 after the first vaccine or placebo injection. Sequenced material: peripheral blood, taken in a trial of Ad26.COV2.S vaccine versus placebo. The receptors stem from a person between 18 and 65 years old who received the Ad26.COV2.S COVID-19 vaccine or a placebo.

The CDR3 sequence is CASSESSSLSSYNEQFF. The CDR3 DNA sequence: TGCGCCAGCAGTGAGTCGTCTTCCCTGAGCTCCTACAATGAGCAGTTCTTC. This chain uses TRBV10-2 with TRBJ2-1; D is unresolved. CDR1 and CDR2 (germline): WSHSY, SAAADI. This CDR3 is 17 amino acids long. Trimming shortened V by 0 bases and J by 0 bases, and 12 bases separated the two germline ends.

This sequence joins TRBV19 and TRBJ2-1; tentatively, D is TRBD1 (6 bases). Germline V gene sequence: CDR1 LNHDA, CDR2 SQIVND (reference sequence). This CDR3 is 13 amino acids long. The V and J ends lost 6 bases and 5 bases respectively, with 11 bases between them. CDR3 amino acids: CASRFHRDNEQFF. The CDR3 DNA is TGTGCCAGTAGGTTTCACAGGGACAATGAGCAGTTCTTC.

This clone is a singleton in its sample. The chain is built from TRBV28 and TRBJ2-3; no clear D. The V end was cut by 3 bases, the J end by 6 bases, with 13 bases between. Germline V lookup: CDR1 MDHEN, CDR2 SYDVKM. The CDR3 totals 14 residues. CDR3 coding DNA: TGTGCCAGCAGTTTTTGGTCAGTTAGGGATACGCAGTATTTT. Translating it yields CASSFWSVRDTQYF.

This sequence joins TRBV6-5 and TRBJ2-3; D remains ambiguous. Germline CDR1 MNHEY, CDR2 SVGAGI. The germline V and J ends were trimmed by 7 bases and 6 bases, with 11 bases remaining between them. The CDR3 has 12 amino acids. Written as DNA, the CDR3 is TGTGCCAGCACCGACTGGCGGGATACGCAGTATTTT. Its translation is CASTDWRDTQYF.

This clone was recorded once. The chain carries TRBV2 and TRBJ1-1; TRBD1 aligns across 8 bases. CDR3 length equals 15 residues. CDR1 and CDR2 (germline): SNHLY, FYNNEI. V shed 1 base, J shed 3 bases, and the junction held 4 bases outside the gene matches. This chain's CDR3 is CASSEVTGGDTEAFF. The CDR3 DNA is TGTGCCAGCAGTGAAGTTACAGGGGGAGACACTGAAGCTTTCTTT.

The J gene is TRBJ2-3, the V gene TRBV28; D is undetermined. From germline, CDR1 is MDHEN and CDR2 SYDVKM. The length of the CDR3 is 15 residues. Trimming cost V 8 bases and J 2 bases, with 17 bases left between them. The CDR3, as DNA: TGTGCCAGCCCTCCTTCCCCTTGGGTCACAGATACGCAGTATTTT. Protein: CASPPSPWVTDTQYF.

The CDR3 DNA is TGTGCCAGCAGTGAAAATGTAGTAACCCAGTACTTC. Its protein product is CASSENVVTQYF. The V call is TRBV2, the J call TRBJ2-5; D call uncertain. Trimming left V 2 bases short and J 8 bases short, with 9 bases between. This CDR3 comprises 12 residues. The germline V gene encodes CDR1 SNHLY and CDR2 FYNNEI.

This chain joins TRBV25-1 and TRBJ1-6, with TRBD1 matching 8 bases. V shed 4 bases, J shed 8 bases, and the junction held 4 bases outside the gene matches. CDR3 length: 14 amino acids. Germline loops: CDR1 MGHDK, CDR2 SYGVNS. The CDR3 bases are TGTGCCAGCAGTGTTGGACAGGGCCATTCACCCCTCCACTTT. This translates into CASSVGQGHSPLHF.

J is TRBJ1-2 and V is TRBV6-5, with TRBD1 identical over 7 bases. Germline CDR1 MNHEY, CDR2 SVGAGI. V shed 6 bases, J shed 6 bases, and the junction held 13 bases outside the gene matches. The CDR3 covers 15 residues. The CDR3 spells CASRAVGQSMNGYTF. The CDR3 DNA is TGTGCCAGCAGAGCGGTGGGACAGAGTATGAATGGCTACACCTTC.

V gene TRBV6-6 combines with J gene TRBJ2-2; D gene unclear. From germline, CDR1 is MNHNY and CDR2 SVGAGI (reference sequence). CDR3 length equals 10 residues. The ends were cut back, 5 bases at V and 8 bases at J, with 3 bases in the middle. The CDR3 DNA follows: TGTGCCAGCAGTACGGGGGAGCTGTTTTTT. Residues: CASSTGELFF.

This chain connects TRBV5-4 to TRBJ2-3, with D perhaps matching TRBD1 (6 bases). Per germline, CDR1 SGHNT and CDR2 YYREEE (reference sequence). V dropped 4 bases and J dropped 2 bases, with 14 bases sitting between them. The CDR3 totals 15 residues. The CDR3 coding sequence is TGTGCCAGCAGCCCGGGGCCAGGGGCCACAGATACGCAGTATTTT. Amino acids: CASSPGPGATDTQYF. Looking up the rest from reference TRBV5-4 and TRBJ2-3 gives the full variable domain: ETGVTQSPTHLIKTRGQQVTLRCSSQSGHNTVSWYQQALGQGPQFIFQYYREEENGRGNFPPRFSGLQFPNYSSELNVNALELDDSALYLCASSPGPGATDTQYFGPGTRLTVL.

The chain combines TRBV6-5 with TRBJ1-5, with TRBD1 matching 7 bases. V was pared by 6 bases and J by 4 bases, with 3 bases of the junction left unmatched. CDR3 length: 13 amino acids. The V gene's germline CDR1 is MNHEY and CDR2 SVGAGI. CDR3 loop: CASSWDRNQPQHF. The CDR3 DNA is TGTGCCAGCAGCTGGGACAGAAATCAGCCCCAGCATTTT.

The V gene is TRBV4-2, the J gene TRBJ2-7; D call uncertain. CDR1 is LGHNA and CDR2 is YNFKEQ in the germline V gene. The germline V and J ends were trimmed by 1 base and 0 bases, with 13 bases remaining between them. This CDR3 region has 16 residues. The CDR3 bases are TGTGCCAGCAGCCAAGGGCAAGGCAGGCTCTCCTACGAGCAGTACTTC. Translation gives CASSQGQGRLSYEQYF.